The T cell receptor beta chain under discussion was sequenced for a study of shared clonotypes between healthy human individuals. At the level of the study: CD4 naive cells filled three plates per donor, CD4 memory three, CD8 naive two and CD8 memory one. Study outcomes and limitations: Since donors were few, the genetic and exposure-history diversity represented was limited. Rarefaction demonstrated incomplete sorted-subset sequencing despite large depth.

The germline gives CDR1 MDHEN, CDR2 SYDVKM. With V trimmed by 5 bases and J by 0 bases, 3 bases remained unmatched. CDR3 size: 14 residues. In the original processing: Owing to the provision of junction-only sequences devoid of quality scores by immunoSEQ, filtering differed. The repertoire was sequenced with immunoSEQ multiplex PCR; TCRdb's copy has only in-frame clones and lacks some. V and J calls and clone size follow that table, whereas D and trimming were derived from the DNA. The sample includes 730,000 or so clones, 72% of them seen just once. Of note for this clone: What it binds is not known.

The receptor comes from a woman in her twenties or thirties in good health. Sequencing input: memory CD4+ T cells sorted from blood. Subset denoted: CD45RA-negative fraction. The chain combines TRBV28 with TRBJ2-7, with TRBD1 matching 8 bases. The DNA for the CDR3 is TGTGCCAGCAGTATCAGGGGGCGCTCCTACGAGCAGTACTTC. Its protein is CASSIRGRSYEQYF.